This TCR beta chain derives from a study of T cell repertoires in cytomegalovirus infection. Looking at the study overall: Recently described HLA-C-restricted plus well-studied HLA-B-restricted CMV epitopes were used. It can be stated that public TCR beta signatures indicated CMV infection as well as a matching HLA type.

In its sample, this clonotype was seen a few times. Its antigen is as yet unknown. Germline loops: CDR1 MNHEY, CDR2 SMNVEV (reference sequence). The germline V and J ends were trimmed by 3 bases and 6 bases, with 18 bases remaining between them. The CDR3 totals 16 residues. TCRdb itself ran the reads through MiXCR, one entry per CDR3 protein. The sample records some 920,000 distinct CDR3 sequences, about a third being singletons. Findings and caveats of the study: CMV-specific HLA-C-restricted TCR beta clonotypes dominated the ex vivo response.

The chain uses TRBV27 and TRBJ2-1, with a weak D call TRBD2 (7 bases). The specimen comprised cultured CD8+ T cells from PBMCs, sampled from culture after CMV antigen stimulation. This TCR was recovered from a human donor in good health (CMV status not recorded). Some clones in this sample may be carry-over from other donors' samples. The CDR3 DNA sequence: TGTGCCAGCAGTTTGGGCGGGGGCGGTCGCGGCAATGAGCAGTTCTTC. Translating gives CASSLGGGGRGNEQFF.